This T cell receptor (beta chain) was documented in a study of blood T cell repertoires in COVID-19. Across the study: Whether acute or convalescent, the COVID-19 samples came from the United States, Italy and Spain. PBMCs, B-cell-depleted T cells, or T cells were the source of the cDNA or gDNA that made up the material.

The germline V and J ends were trimmed by 7 bases and 2 bases, with 11 bases remaining between them. The CDR3 spans 14 residues. The V gene's germline CDR1 is LGHDT and CDR2 YNNKEL (reference sequence). Libraries were prepared by immunoSEQ multiplex PCR; TCRdb keeps only in-frame clonotypes and omits some of them. The sample carries 200,000 to 300,000 clones, around 90% recorded once. The sequenced sample was peripheral blood. The clonotype originates from a man aged 60 to 75 who had recovered from COVID-19. The V and J genes are TRBV3-1 (or the pseudogene TRBV3-2) and TRBJ2-2; no firm D call. The CDR3 nucleotides are TGTGCCAGCAAGGCGGATCGTAACACCGGGGAGCTGTTTTTT. Translated, it gives CASKADRNTGELFF.